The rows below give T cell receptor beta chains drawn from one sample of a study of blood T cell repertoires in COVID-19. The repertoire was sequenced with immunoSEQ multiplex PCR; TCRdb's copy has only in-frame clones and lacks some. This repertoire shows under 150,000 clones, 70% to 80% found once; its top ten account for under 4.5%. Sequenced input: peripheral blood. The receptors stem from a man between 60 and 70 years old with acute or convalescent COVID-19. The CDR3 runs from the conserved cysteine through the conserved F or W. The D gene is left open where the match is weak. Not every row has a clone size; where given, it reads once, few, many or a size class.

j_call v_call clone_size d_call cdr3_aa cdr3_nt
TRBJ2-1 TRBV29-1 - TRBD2 CSAGTSGRARSYNEQFF TGCAGCGCAGGGACTAGCGGGAGGGCCAGGTCCTACAATGAGCAGTTCTTC
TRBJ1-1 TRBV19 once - CASSIDQRSNTEAFF TGTGCCAGTAGTATAGATCAGCGATCGAACACTGAAGCTTTCTTT
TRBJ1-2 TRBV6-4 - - CASSDSTGAGYTF TGTGCCAGCAGTGACTCTACTGGGGCTGGCTACACCTTC
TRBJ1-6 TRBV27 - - CASSPRGSAYNSPLHF TGTGCCAGCAGTCCTCGAGGTTCGGCCTATAATTCACCCCTCCACTTT
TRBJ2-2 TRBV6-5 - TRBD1 CASSPGTGFGELFF TGTGCCAGCAGTCCCGGGACAGGGTTTGGGGAGCTGTTTTTT
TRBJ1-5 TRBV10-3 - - CAISSGPAVSNQPQHF TGTGCCATCAGTAGCGGACCAGCAGTGAGCAATCAGCCCCAGCATTTT
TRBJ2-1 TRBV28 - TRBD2 CASRPGLAGYNEQFF TGTGCCAGCAGGCCGGGACTAGCGGGCTACAATGAGCAGTTCTTC
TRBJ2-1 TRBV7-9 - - CASSHRSGEQFF TGTGCCAGCAGCCACCGGAGCGGAGAGCAGTTCTTC
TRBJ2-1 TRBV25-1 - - CASLSDSASYNEQFF TGTGCCAGCCTGAGCGACAGCGCCTCCTACAATGAGCAGTTCTTC
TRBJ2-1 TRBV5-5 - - CASSLGRLTYNEQFF TGTGCCAGCAGCTTGGGTAGACTAACCTACAATGAGCAGTTCTTC
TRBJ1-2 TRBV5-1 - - CASSLAKSGSPGYGYTF TGCGCCAGCAGCTTGGCGAAGTCAGGGTCTCCCGGCTATGGCTACACCTTC
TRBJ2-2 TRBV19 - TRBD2 CASNLLAGNTGELFF TGTGCCAGTAACCTACTAGCGGGTAACACCGGGGAGCTGTTTTTT
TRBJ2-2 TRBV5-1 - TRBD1 CASGQGVTGELFF TGCGCCAGCGGACAGGGGGTTACCGGGGAGCTGTTTTTT
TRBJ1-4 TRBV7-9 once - CASSPGAGDEKLFF TGTGCCAGCAGTCCCGGGGCAGGGGATGAAAAACTGTTTTTT
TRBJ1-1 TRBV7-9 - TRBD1 CASSRIGQARGSTEAFF TGTGCCAGCAGCCGGATTGGACAGGCACGGGGGAGCACTGAAGCTTTCTTT
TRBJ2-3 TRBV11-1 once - CASSLIAIDTQYF TGTGCCAGCAGCTTGATAGCTATAGATACGCAGTATTTT
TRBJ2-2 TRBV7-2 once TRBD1 CASSSGTGSPGELFF TGTGCCAGCAGTTCCGGGACAGGGTCCCCCGGGGAGCTGTTTTTT
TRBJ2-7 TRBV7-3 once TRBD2 CASSLLAGAGEQYF TGTGCCAGCAGCTTATTAGCGGGAGCTGGAGAGCAGTACTTC
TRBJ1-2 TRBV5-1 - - CASSLLGDYGYTF TGCGCCAGCAGCTTGTTAGGGGACTATGGCTACACCTTC
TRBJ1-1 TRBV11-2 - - CASSSTVIGTEAFF TGTGCCAGCAGCTCGACAGTCATCGGCACTGAAGCTTTCTTT
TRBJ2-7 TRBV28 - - CASSSPSATYEQYF TGTGCCAGCAGTTCCCCTAGCGCGACCTACGAGCAGTACTTC
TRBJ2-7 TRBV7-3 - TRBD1 CASSSWEQGDGEQYF TGTGCCAGCAGCTCCTGGGAACAGGGGGATGGTGAGCAGTACTTC
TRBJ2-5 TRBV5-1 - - CASSLLPSGLVETQYF TGCGCCAGCAGCTTGCTACCCTCGGGGTTGGTAGAGACCCAGTACTTC
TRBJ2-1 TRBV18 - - CASSQARSSYNEQFF TGTGCCAGCTCACAAGCGAGGTCCTCCTACAATGAGCAGTTCTTC
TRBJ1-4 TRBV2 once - CASSSGTHNEKLFF TGTGCCAGCAGTTCCGGGACACATAATGAAAAACTGTTTTTT
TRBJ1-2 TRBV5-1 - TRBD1 CATRTGTNYGYTF TGCGCCACCAGGACAGGGACTAACTATGGCTACACCTTC
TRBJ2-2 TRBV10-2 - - CASSPLGRWAGELFF TGCGCCAGCAGCCCACTAGGGCGGTGGGCCGGGGAGCTGTTTTTT
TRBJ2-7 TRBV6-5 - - CASSATLSSYEQYF TGTGCCAGCAGCGCTACTTTGAGCTCCTACGAGCAGTACTTC
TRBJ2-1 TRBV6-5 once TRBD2 CASSFSGDEQFF TGTGCCAGCAGTTTTAGCGGGGACGAGCAGTTCTTC
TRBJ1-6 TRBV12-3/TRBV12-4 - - CASSSSRDSPLHF TGTGCCAGCAGTTCGTCCAGGGATTCACCCCTCCACTTT
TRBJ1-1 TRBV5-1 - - CASSKGTTTIHTEAFF TGCGCCAGCAGCAAAGGGACAACAACAATACACACTGAAGCTTTCTTT
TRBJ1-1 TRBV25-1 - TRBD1 CASGKTGFLAEAFF TGTGCCAGCGGGAAGACAGGGTTTTTAGCTGAAGCTTTCTTT
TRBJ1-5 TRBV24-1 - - CATSGVNSNQPQHF TGTGCCACCAGCGGGGTGAATAGCAATCAGCCCCAGCATTTT
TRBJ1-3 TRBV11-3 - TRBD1 CASSLTTGNTIYF TGTGCCAGCAGCTTGACGACAGGGAACACCATATATTTT
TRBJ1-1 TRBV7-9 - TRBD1 CAGSPWGGQENTEAFF TGTGCCGGCAGCCCCTGGGGTGGACAGGAGAACACTGAAGCTTTCTTT
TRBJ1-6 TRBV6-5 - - CASSYSAQLNSPLHF TGTGCCAGCAGTTACTCAGCACAGCTAAATTCACCCCTCCACTTT
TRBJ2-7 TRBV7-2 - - CASSLSTIYEQYF TGTGCCAGCAGCTTATCGACTATTTACGAGCAGTACTTC
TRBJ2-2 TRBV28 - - CASTRQPGELFF TGTGCCAGCACCCGACAGCCCGGGGAGCTGTTTTTT
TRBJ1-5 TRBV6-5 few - CASSSQGGQPQHF TGTGCCAGCAGTTCTCAGGGTGGGCAGCCCCAGCATTTT
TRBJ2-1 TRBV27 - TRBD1 CASSWTGVRSYNEQFF TGTGCCAGCAGTTGGACAGGGGTCCGCTCCTACAATGAGCAGTTCTTC
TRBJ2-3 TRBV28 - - CAIARDTQYF TGTGCCATCGCCCGGGATACGCAGTATTTT
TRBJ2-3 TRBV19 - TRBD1 CASSIKGAKPDTQYF TGTGCCAGTAGTATCAAGGGGGCCAAACCAGATACGCAGTATTTT
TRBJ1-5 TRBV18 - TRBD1 CASSSGGVQPQHF TGTGCCAGCTCATCAGGGGGCGTTCAGCCCCAGCATTTT
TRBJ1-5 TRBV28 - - CASSGNQPQHF TGTGCCAGCAGCGGCAATCAGCCCCAGCATTTT
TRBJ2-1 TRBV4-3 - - CASSIVGGREQFF TGCGCCAGCTCAATCGTTGGGGGGAGGGAGCAGTTCTTC
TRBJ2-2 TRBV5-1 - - CASSLSPAGTGELFF TGCGCCAGCAGCTTGTCCCCGGCGGGAACCGGGGAGCTGTTTTTT
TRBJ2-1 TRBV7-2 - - CASSLSRNEQFF TGTGCCAGCAGCTTGAGTCGTAATGAGCAGTTCTTC
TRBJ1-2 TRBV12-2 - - CASRLSLLPRRGDRSANYGYTF TGTGCAAGTCGCTTATCTCTCCTACCCAGGAGGGGGGACAGATCAGCTAACTATGGCTACACCTTC
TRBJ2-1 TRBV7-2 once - CASSSGTLGSYNEQFF TGTGCCAGCAGCTCCGGGACTTTGGGTTCCTACAATGAGCAGTTCTTC
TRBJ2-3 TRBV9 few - CASSTPGADTQYF TGTGCCAGCAGCACCCCAGGGGCAGATACGCAGTATTTT
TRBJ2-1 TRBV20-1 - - CSARREYEQFF TGCAGTGCTAGGAGAGAGTATGAGCAGTTCTTC